This T cell receptor (beta chain) came from a study of T cells in Graves' hyperthyroidism and ophthalmopathy. There are many counts of this clonotype. Germline CDR1 and CDR2: DFQATT and SNEGSKA (reference sequence). Between the trimmed V and J ends, which lost 1 base and 1 base, there was a span of 10 bases. This CDR3 region has 14 residues. Using RNA transcripts as the source, TCR beta CDR3 regions were amplified. The TCR CDR3 first-round RT-PCR relied on the HTBI primer set. Each CDR3 protein gets one entry after TCRdb re-called the multiplex PCR reads with MiXCR. The sample lists approximately 330,000 distinct CDR3 sequences, 21% seen once, with about 50% in the top ten.

The chain couples TRBV20-1 to TRBJ1-1; D call uncertain. What was sequenced was blood. The sequence was collected from a woman aged 50 to 60 with Graves' hyperthyroidism. The CDR3 loop reads CSARVISGNTEAFF. The CDR3 DNA reads TGCAGTGCTAGAGTAATTTCGGGGAACACTGAAGCTTTCTTT.